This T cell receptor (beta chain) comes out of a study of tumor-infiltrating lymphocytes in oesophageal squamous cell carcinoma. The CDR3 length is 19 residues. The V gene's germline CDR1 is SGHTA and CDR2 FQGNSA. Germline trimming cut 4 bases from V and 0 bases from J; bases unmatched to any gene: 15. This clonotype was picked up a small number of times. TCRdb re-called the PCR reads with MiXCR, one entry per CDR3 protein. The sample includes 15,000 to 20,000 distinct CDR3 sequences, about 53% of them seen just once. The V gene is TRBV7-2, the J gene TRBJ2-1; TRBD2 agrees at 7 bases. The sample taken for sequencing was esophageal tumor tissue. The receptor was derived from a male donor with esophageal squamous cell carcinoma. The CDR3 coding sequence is TGTGCCAGCAGCTCAAGGTTGACTAGCTGGGTGAGCTCCTACAATGAGCAGTTCTTC. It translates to CASSSRLTSWVSSYNEQFF. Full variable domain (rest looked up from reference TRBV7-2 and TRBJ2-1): GAGVSQSPSNKVTEKGKDVELRCDPISGHTALYWYRQSLGQGLEFLIYFQGNSAPDKSGLPSDRFSAERTGGSVSTLTIQRTQQEDSAVYLCASSSRLTSWVSSYNEQFFGPGTRLTVL.